A single sample is the source of the 21 T cell receptor beta chains below, sequenced in a study of blood T cell repertoires in COVID-19. Only in-frame clones appear in the TCRdb table, and some are missing; sequencing was by immunoSEQ multiplex PCR. The sample records around 700,000 clones, 80% to 90% being singletons. Specimen: peripheral blood. The receptors come from a woman between 18 and 30 years old with acute or convalescent COVID-19.

The rearrangement joins TRBV30 to TRBJ1-6, with D perhaps TRBD1 (5 bases). Germline CDR1 and CDR2: GTSNPN and SVGIG (reference sequence). The V gene lost 8 bases and the J gene lost 2 bases, with 19 bases spanning the gap. The length of the CDR3 is 16 residues. The CDR3 reads CAAGGPGRTYNSPLHF. As DNA, the CDR3 is TGTGCCGCTGGTGGACCAGGGCGCACCTATAATTCACCCCTCCACTTT.

The chain couples TRBV5-1 to TRBJ2-5, with a weak D call TRBD2 (5 bases). With 0 bases removed from V and 2 bases from J, the gap between germline ends came to 14 bases. Per the germline V gene, CDR1 is SGHRS and CDR2 is YFSETQ. This CDR3 has 16 residues. The CDR3 region is CASSLGQTPGQETQYF. CDR3 sequence (DNA): TGCGCCAGCAGCTTGGGACAAACACCGGGGCAAGAGACCCAGTACTTC.

The rearrangement uses TRBV30 and TRBJ1-2; D unresolved. Trimming took off 5 bases at V and 5 bases at J, with 15 bases between the two ends. The CDR3 has 13 amino acids. Per germline, CDR1 GTSNPN and CDR2 SVGIG (reference sequence). Written as DNA, the CDR3 is TGTGCCTGGGTGGGTCCACGGAGATATGGCTACACCTTC. Its translation: CAWVGPRRYGYTF.

CDR3 amino acids: CASSQGGRQNSPLHF. The CDR3 DNA reads as TGTGCCAGCAGCCAGGGGGGGCGGCAAAATTCACCCCTCCACTTT. The chain joins TRBV3-1 (or the pseudogene TRBV3-2) to TRBJ1-6; the D gene is possibly TRBD1 (6 bases). Trimming removed 3 bases from V and 7 bases from J, with 13 bases in between. CDR1 is LGHDT and CDR2 is YNNKEL in the germline V gene (reference sequence). This CDR3 is 15 amino acids long.

This chain links TRBV29-1 with TRBJ1-2; the D gene is possibly TRBD1 (6 bases). This CDR3 comprises 12 residues. Germline V gives CDR1 SQVTM, CDR2 ANQGSEA. The germline V and J ends were trimmed by 6 bases and 0 bases, with 8 bases remaining between them. CDR3 DNA: TGCAGCGTAAAGGGGGCTAACTATGGCTACACCTTC. Translation gives CSVKGANYGYTF.

The CDR3 DNA is TGTGCCAGCTCACCCCCTGACGGCGGAGTGGAGCAGTACTTC. It specifies CASSPPDGGVEQYF. V gene TRBV18 combines with J gene TRBJ2-7; D is unresolved. CDR3 length: 14 amino acids. The V end was cut by 3 bases, the J end by 7 bases, with 16 bases between. The V gene's germline CDR1 is KGHSH and CDR2 LQKENI.

This chain links TRBV19 with TRBJ2-2, with TRBD2 identical over 9 bases. There are 15 residues in the CDR3. The junction had 4 bases not matched to a gene; V was cut back by 4 bases and J by 4 bases. Per germline, CDR1 LNHDA and CDR2 SQIVND (reference sequence). The CDR3 coding sequence is TGTGCCAGTAGTAGGAAACTAGCGGGCACCGGGGAGCTGTTTTTT. As protein: CASSRKLAGTGELFF.

The genes are TRBV7-9 and TRBJ1-3, with D uncertain. This CDR3 contains 13 residues. The V and J ends lost 5 bases and 3 bases respectively, with 8 bases between them. Looked up from germline, CDR1 is SEHNR and CDR2 is FQNEAQ (reference sequence). CDR3 DNA sequence: TGTGCCAGCAGCCAGAATCTTGGAAACACCATATATTTT. Translated: CASSQNLGNTIYF.

A word on this clone: Compared with germline, one end of the junction differs, possibly owing to a read error. This sequence joins TRBV5-5 and TRBJ1-2, with 7 nucleotides matching TRBD1. CDR3 length: 11 amino acids. Germline-derived CDR1 and CDR2 are SGHKS and YYEKEE (reference sequence). CDR3 DNA: TGTGCCAGCAGTTCAGACAGGGACATCGCCTTC. This gives the protein CASSSDRDIAF.

The chain combines TRBV2 with TRBJ2-7; unclear D gene. In germline, CDR1 is SNHLY, CDR2 FYNNEI. Deletions cut 4 bases from V and 3 bases from J, with 7 bases between. This CDR3 is 12 amino acids long. The CDR3 loop is CASSGQDYEQYF. The CDR3 DNA reads TGTGCCAGCAGTGGGCAGGACTACGAGCAGTACTTC.

The V and J genes are TRBV9 and TRBJ1-2; maybe TRBD1 (6 bases). The CDR3 runs 16 residues. Germline assignment: CDR1 SGDLS and CDR2 YYNGEE. V was trimmed by 3 bases and J by 5 bases, leaving 20 bases between them. CDR3 sequence (DNA): TGTGCCAGCAGCGGCTACCGACAGGAAAAAAGATATGGCTACACCTTC. Protein: CASSGYRQEKRYGYTF.

As to this clone: The sample holds other DNA sequences that translate to the same CDR3. The V and J genes are TRBV19 and TRBJ1-2; D unresolved. This CDR3 comprises 11 residues. V was pared by 3 bases and J by 7 bases, with 6 bases between. From germline, CDR1 is LNHDA and CDR2 SQIVND (reference sequence). The DNA for the CDR3 is TGTGCCAGTAGTATCCCCGGTGGCTACACCTTC. Translated: CASSIPGGYTF.

V and J are TRBV5-6 and TRBJ1-6, with TRBD1 as a possible D gene (6 bases). Trimming removed 0 bases at V and 6 bases at J, with 7 bases between. The germline CDR1 and CDR2 sequences are SGHDT and YYEEEE. The CDR3 spans 14 residues. The CDR3 DNA sequence: TGTGCCAGCAGCTTGGAACAGGGTAATTCACCCCTCCACTTT. Its translation is CASSLEQGNSPLHF.

This clone was picked up one time. The chain employs TRBV6-2 or TRBV6-3 and TRBJ1-2, with 7 bases matching TRBD1. The germline V gene has CDR1 MNHEY and CDR2 SVGEGT. The length of the CDR3 is 17 residues. Unmatched junction bases numbered 11, after V lost 2 bases and J lost 2 bases. The DNA of the CDR3 is TGTGCCAGCAGTTACCCTCCAGACAGGGACCTAAACTATGGCTACACCTTC. It codes for CASSYPPDRDLNYGYTF.

The chain couples TRBV7-7 to TRBJ2-7; 8 nucleotides match TRBD1. Germline V gene data show CDR1 as SSHAT and CDR2 as FNYEAQ (reference sequence). V lost 3 bases to trimming and J lost 4 bases; unmatched junction nucleotides: 2. The CDR3 covers 13 residues. The CDR3 region is CASSLGQDYEQYF. The CDR3 bases are TGTGCCAGCAGCTTGGGACAGGATTACGAGCAGTACTTC.

This clone has only one observation. This chain uses TRBV23-1 with TRBJ1-3; tentative D call: TRBD1 (6 bases). TRBV23-1 is flagged as an ORF with uncertain function. The CDR3 loop spans 15 amino acids. V lost 4 bases, J lost 4 bases, and 14 bases lay in between. DNA of the CDR3: TGCGCCAGCAGTCGACAGGCCTTAGGAGGAAACACCATATATTTT. Amino acids: CASSRQALGGNTIYF.

This clone was found once. The chain joins TRBV4-3 to TRBJ2-3; D not resolved. The germline V gene encodes CDR1 LGHNA and CDR2 YSLEER. Trimming left V 0 bases short and J 0 bases short, with 10 bases between. CDR3 length: 16 residues. CDR3 loop: CASSQDAFLSTDTQYF. The CDR3 DNA follows: TGCGCCAGCAGCCAAGATGCGTTCCTTAGCACAGATACGCAGTATTTT.

This clone is a singleton in its sample. The rearrangement joins TRBV7-2 to TRBJ1-5, with D possibly TRBD1 on 6 matching bases. Germline assignment: CDR1 SGHTA and CDR2 FQGNSA. CDR3 length: 18 residues. V lost 0 bases and J 6 bases, leaving 21 bases between the germline ends. The CDR3, as DNA: TGTGCCAGCAGCTTAGCCCCGGGGGGCAGGTCACAGCGTCAGCCCCAGCATTTT. Protein sequence: CASSLAPGGRSQRQPQHF.

This sequence joins TRBV12-5 and TRBJ1-1; the D is unclear. V dropped 6 bases and J dropped 1 base, with 12 bases sitting between them. The CDR3 runs to 14 residues. Germline CDR1 reads LGHNT; CDR2 reads FRNRAP. The CDR3 DNA sequence: TGTGCTAGTGGCCCTGGACTCAGGAACACTGAAGCTTTCTTT. This encodes CASGPGLRNTEAFF.

In its sample, this clone was seen a few times. The rearrangement joins TRBV5-1 to TRBJ2-7; 7 positions agree with TRBD1. Germline assignment: CDR1 SGHRS and CDR2 YFSETQ. The CDR3 is made up of 20 amino acids. After removal of 1 base from V and 4 bases from J, the junction contained 23 bases not matched to a gene. The CDR3 here is CASSLLGRGQSPRVFYEQYF. CDR3 bases: TGCGCCAGCAGCTTGCTAGGACGGGGACAGAGTCCCAGGGTCTTTTACGAGCAGTACTTC.

J is TRBJ2-1 and V is TRBV7-3; TRBD2 matches 13 bases. Germline CDR1 SGHTA, CDR2 FQGTGA. V trimming: 6 bases; J trimming: 10 bases; junction bases outside the gene matches: 6. There are 14 residues in the CDR3. CDR3: CASSPTGLAGEQFF. Here the CDR3 DNA reads TGTGCCAGCAGTCCCACGGGACTAGCGGGGGAGCAGTTCTTC.